This T cell receptor (beta chain) was sequenced in a study of beta chain bispecific antibodies for T cell cancers. On the study more broadly: TRBV sequencing of surviving healthy T cells measured each family's depletion.

This clonotype has a count of ten or more. Its target is unknown. TCRdb analysed the 5' RACE reads with MiXCR anew, one entry per CDR3 protein. The table lists some 17,000 distinct CDR3 sequences, around 2.1% of them singletons, with 6.9% in the top ten. Study-wide points: The leukemia cells, rather than normal T cells, gave most of the targeted TRBV signal.

T cells were expanded from blood mononuclear cells for 2 to 3 days with anti-CD3 OKT3 or CD3/CD28 beads. Germline CDR1 is KGHSH and CDR2 is LQKENI. The CDR3 covers 16 residues. With V trimmed by 3 bases and J by 4 bases, 6 bases remained unmatched. Sequenced sample: healthy donor T cells cultured with leukemia cells. This sequence originates from a human donor in good health. Some clones in this sample may be carry-over from other donors' samples. The chain recombines TRBV18 with TRBJ1-5, with TRBD1 matching over 10 bases. CDR3 region: CASSPTLGQGNQPQHF. The CDR3 nucleotides read TGTGCCAGCTCACCTACCTTGGGACAGGGGAATCAGCCCCAGCATTTT.